This passage covers 16 T cell receptor beta chains from one sample sequenced in a study of T-cell reconstitution after alpha-beta-depleted transplantation in children. TCRbeta library construction was performed incorporating unique molecular identifiers. MiXCR, run by TCRdb on the PCR reads, gives a single entry per CDR3 protein. The data show 90,000 to 100,000 distinct CDR3 sequences, 20% to 30% seen once. The sequencing here drew on PBMCs, taken before TCRalphabeta/CD19-depleted stem cell transplant. Receptors were obtained from a boy aged 2-9 years with acute lymphoblastic leukemia, due to receive a stem cell transplant.

The rearrangement uses TRBV7-7 and TRBJ2-2; 8 positions agree with TRBD1. The V and J ends lost 1 base and 7 bases, in that order; junction bases with no gene match: 5. Germline V lookup: CDR1 SSHAT, CDR2 FNYEAQ (reference sequence). The length of the CDR3 is 15 residues. The CDR3 loop is CASSLGTGLIGELFF. The DNA of the CDR3 is TGTGCCAGCAGCTTAGGGACAGGGCTCATCGGGGAGCTGTTTTTT.

This clonotype was recorded a few times. The chain employs TRBV7-6 and TRBJ2-7; D remains ambiguous. The CDR3 has 15 residues. Trimming stripped 0 bases from V and 0 bases from J, with 9 bases between. CDR1 and CDR2 from the germline V gene are SGHVS and FNYEAQ. This chain's CDR3 is CASSLARTASYEQYF. The CDR3 bases are TGTGCCAGCAGCTTAGCGCGAACGGCCTCCTACGAGCAGTACTTC.

This clonotype was recorded a few times. The rearrangement uses TRBV4-2 and TRBJ2-5; 9 bases map to TRBD1. Germline CDR1 reads LGHNA; CDR2 reads YNFKEQ. There are 14 residues in the CDR3. V shed 0 bases and J 5 bases; nucleotides not matched to a gene: 1. CDR3 in amino acids: CASSQDDRGETQYF. CDR3 DNA: TGTGCCAGCAGCCAAGACGACAGGGGGGAGACCCAGTACTTC.

The sample holds a few counts of this clonotype. The chain combines TRBV12-3 or TRBV12-4 with TRBJ2-1, with 7 positions matching TRBD1. With V trimmed by 2 bases and J by 9 bases, 7 bases remained unmatched. The CDR3 contains 14 residues. Written as DNA, the CDR3 is TGTGCCAGCAGTTTACGACAGGGCGAGGGTGAGCAGTTCTTC. This gives the protein CASSLRQGEGEQFF.

The chain couples TRBV29-1 to TRBJ2-7; D is unclear. V lost 5 bases, J lost 2 bases, and 10 bases lay in between. CDR3 size: 12 residues. Germline assignment: CDR1 SQVTM and CDR2 ANQGSEA. CDR3 DNA: TGCAGCGTTTTGGAACCCCCCTACGAGCAGTACTTC. This codes for CSVLEPPYEQYF.

The chain combines TRBV6-1 with TRBJ2-3; TRBD1 is a possible D gene (5 bases). The CDR3 length is 16 residues. The germline gives CDR1 MNHNS, CDR2 SASEGT. V lost 6 bases and J lost 2, with 18 bases in between. The CDR3 DNA sequence: TGTGCCAGCAGAAATTCACAGGTCCCCCCCACAGATACGCAGTATTTT. Encoded protein: CASRNSQVPPTDTQYF.

In its sample, this clonotype was seen a few times. The V gene is TRBV20-1, the J gene TRBJ2-7; D may be TRBD1 (8 bases). The CDR3 is 18 residues long. V was trimmed by 5 bases and J by 0 bases, leaving 26 bases between them. CDR1 DFQATT and CDR2 SNEGSKA come from the germline V gene (reference sequence). The CDR3 sequence: CSAWTGWRLADSSYEQYF. The DNA of the CDR3 is TGCAGTGCTTGGACAGGGTGGCGTCTAGCGGATAGCTCCTACGAGCAGTACTTC.

This clonotype occurred a few times. This chain uses TRBV2 with TRBJ2-3; tentative D call: TRBD2 (6 bases). The CDR3 length is 14 residues. CDR1 and CDR2 (germline): SNHLY, FYNNEI. V lost 7 bases to trimming and J lost 6 bases, with 17 bases between them. In DNA, the CDR3 is TGTGCCAGCATCGGGAGAACGAGGACGGATACGCAGTATTTT. Encoded protein: CASIGRTRTDTQYF.

V usage is TRBV7-2 and J usage is TRBJ2-5; the match to TRBD2 covers 9 bases. Germline V gene lookup returns CDR1 SGHTA and CDR2 FQGNSA. Germline trimming cut 3 bases from V and 4 bases from J; bases unmatched to any gene: 3. This CDR3 spans 14 amino acids. This chain's CDR3 is CASSFLAGPETQYF. As DNA, the CDR3 is TGTGCCAGCAGCTTTCTAGCGGGACCAGAGACCCAGTACTTC.

The chain joins TRBV4-2 to TRBJ2-1; D not certain. The CDR3 is 14 residues long. V lost 0 bases to trimming and J lost 7 bases, with 10 bases between them. Germline assignment: CDR1 LGHNA and CDR2 YNFKEQ. CDR3: CASSQDRPRNEQFF. Written as DNA, the CDR3 is TGTGCCAGCAGCCAAGATCGCCCTCGGAATGAGCAGTTCTTC.

This clonotype was observed a few times. The V call is TRBV7-2, the J call TRBJ2-1; 9 nucleotides agree with TRBD2. Per germline, CDR1 SGHTA and CDR2 FQGNSA. Germline trimming cut 5 bases from V and 4 bases from J; bases unmatched to any gene: 6. The CDR3 runs 15 residues. The CDR3 region has the DNA TGTGCCAGCAGCCCCTCGCGGGAGGGTTACAATGAGCAGTTCTTC. The encoded protein is CASSPSREGYNEQFF.

This clonotype was seen more than once but under ten times. V and J are TRBV7-2 and TRBJ2-1; no definite D call. From germline, CDR1 is SGHTA and CDR2 FQGNSA. The CDR3 spans 15 residues. V was trimmed by 6 bases and J by 1 base, leaving 13 bases between them. The chain's CDR3 is CASRSNLGSYNEQFF. In DNA form, the CDR3 reads TGTGCCAGCAGATCAAATTTGGGTTCCTACAATGAGCAGTTCTTC.

This clonotype has more than one count but fewer than ten. This rearrangement joins TRBV7-8 to TRBJ1-4; a possible D gene is TRBD1 (5 bases). Trimming took 3 bases from V and 8 from J, leaving 10 bases between them. CDR3 length: 13 amino acids. Germline CDR1 is SGHVS and CDR2 is FQNEAQ. The CDR3 sequence is CASSFRGEEKLFF. The CDR3 nucleotides are TGTGCCAGCAGCTTTAGGGGTGAGGAAAAACTGTTTTTT.

J is TRBJ1-1 and V is TRBV5-5; the D is unclear. From germline, CDR1 is SGHKS and CDR2 YYEKEE (reference sequence). The CDR3 is 13 residues long. The germline V and J ends were trimmed by 0 bases and 5 bases, with 8 bases remaining between them. The CDR3 DNA sequence: TGTGCCAGCAGCTTGGGGGTGCAGACTGAAGCTTTCTTT. Its protein is CASSLGVQTEAFF.

The rearrangement uses TRBV5-6 and TRBJ1-1; D is unresolved. The CDR3 loop spans 14 amino acids. Germline V CDR1 and CDR2: SGHDT, YYEEEE. Trimming removed 3 bases at V and 3 bases at J, with 12 bases between. The DNA of the CDR3 is TGTGCCAGCAGCTGGGGAGGGCGATACACTGAAGCTTTCTTT. This gives the protein CASSWGGRYTEAFF.

This clonotype was seen only a few times. The chain is built from TRBV5-1 and TRBJ2-2, with D tentatively TRBD2 (6 bases). The CDR3 is made up of 16 amino acids. V was pared by 0 bases and J by 2 bases, with 11 bases between. The germline V gene has CDR1 SGHRS and CDR2 YFSETQ. CDR3 protein: CASSLEYGSNTGELFF. The CDR3 DNA reads as TGCGCCAGCAGCTTGGAATACGGGAGTAACACCGGGGAGCTGTTTTTT.